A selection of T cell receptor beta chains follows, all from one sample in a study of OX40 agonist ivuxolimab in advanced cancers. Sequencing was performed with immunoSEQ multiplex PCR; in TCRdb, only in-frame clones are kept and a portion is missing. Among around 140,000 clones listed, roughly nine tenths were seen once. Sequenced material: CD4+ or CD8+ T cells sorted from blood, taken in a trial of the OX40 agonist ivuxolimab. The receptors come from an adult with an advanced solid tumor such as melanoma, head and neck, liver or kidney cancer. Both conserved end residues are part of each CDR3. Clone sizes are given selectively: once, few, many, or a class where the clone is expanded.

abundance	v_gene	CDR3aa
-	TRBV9	CASSVAGQVLRDEQFF
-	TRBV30	CAWGGQLSTYEQYF
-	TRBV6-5	CASRDVVTDTQYF
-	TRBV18	CASSRDKNTEAFF
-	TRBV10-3	CATDVGRDSNQPQHF
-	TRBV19	CASRQTGGTDTQYF
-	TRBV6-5	CASNPGRPDKYEQYF
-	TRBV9	CASSVVGTGELFF
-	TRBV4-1	CASSQGENSGILTYEQYF
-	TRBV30	CAWTQGGNTIYF
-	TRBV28	CASSLETGSYQPQHF
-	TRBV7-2	CASSLNQGPNEKLFF
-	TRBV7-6	CASSPQVVTTNEKLFF
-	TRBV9	CASSPSTGNEQFF
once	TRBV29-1	CSVGQGADTQYF
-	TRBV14	CASSQEVGLAGVNEQFF
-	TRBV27	CASSPRDRGRANEKLFF
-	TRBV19	CASTSMATGGYEQYF
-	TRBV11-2	CASSLNVNTGELFF
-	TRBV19	CASSRKLDTEAFF
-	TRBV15	CATSRDQGLAGGNEQFF
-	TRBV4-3	CASSPRWGQGVTATNEKLFF
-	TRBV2	CASNPGTEPSNYGYTF
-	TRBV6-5	CASSQDSQETQYF
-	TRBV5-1	CASNLGGPVSEQFF
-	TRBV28	CASSAISGTDTSNYGYTF
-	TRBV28	CASRLPGITYEQYF
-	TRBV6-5	CASSYIGTAEYEQYF
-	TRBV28	CASGKTGGNQPQHF
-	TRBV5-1	CASSLAGSSKNIQYF
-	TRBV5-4	CASSLAARANYGYTF
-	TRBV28	CASTSFSVGNYGYTF
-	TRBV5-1	CASSLEGRQGPDEQYF
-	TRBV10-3	CAISESKNTEAFF
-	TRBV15	CATSRDQGNTIYF
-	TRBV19	CASSLLTGVYSNQPQHF
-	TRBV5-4	CASSPESLLEQFF
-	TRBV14	CASSPNKGTGELFF
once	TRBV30	CAWSVLAGTNTEAFF
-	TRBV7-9	CASSSTVAVQETQYF
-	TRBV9	CASSGSGRTGTGELFF
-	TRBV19	CASSIDRDRSTF
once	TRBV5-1	CASSTTGANTGELFF
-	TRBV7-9	CASSLKQGGADTQYF
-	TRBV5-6	CASSLAGQGAWKETQYF
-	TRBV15	CATSRERSSYEQYF
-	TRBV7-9	CASSLDRAQETQYF
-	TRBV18	CASSRNRDGGLYEQYF
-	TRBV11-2	CASSFRAGATNEKLFF